This TCR beta chain emerged from a study of T cells in Graves' hyperthyroidism and ophthalmopathy. Study results and limitations: By a 13 V-J model, ophthalmopathy was set apart from stable hyperthyroidism. The majority of expanded thyroid clonotypes above 0.001 also appeared in blood. The model foresaw ophthalmopathy a median around 6 months prior to onset.

RNA transcripts gave rise to amplified TCR beta CDR3 regions. Primed by the HTBI set, a first-round RT-PCR was run on the TCR CDR3. TCRdb re-called the multiplex PCR reads through MiXCR, storing one row per CDR3 protein. The sample has under 800,000 distinct CDR3 sequences, 14% seen once. The study excluded patients with uncontrolled infection, other autoimmune disease, pregnancy or lactation. At least ten counts were recorded for this clonotype. Its specificity is not known. Per the germline V gene, CDR1 is GTSNPN and CDR2 is SVGIG (reference sequence). CDR3 size: 12 residues. V was pared by 2 bases and J by 7 bases, with 12 bases between.

Sequencing input: blood. The source is a woman under 30 with Graves' hyperthyroidism. V is TRBV30 and J is TRBJ2-7; D gene ambiguous. The DNA of the CDR3 is TGTGCCTGGAGTTACGGCCCCGGGGAGCAGTACTTC. Protein product: CAWSYGPGEQYF.